This T cell receptor (beta chain) was found in a study of cytomegalovirus exposure and HLA in healthy donors. Findings and caveats of the study: Altogether, some 160 TCR beta chains were recorded as cytomegalovirus-associated.

Method: immunoSEQ multiplex PCR; TCRdb's copy keeps in-frame clones and lacks some. The sample records fewer than 200,000 clones, 75% to 90% being singletons. Per the germline V gene, CDR1 is LGHNA and CDR2 is YNFKEQ. The CDR3 consists of 18 residues. Concerning this clone itself: Its antigen is currently unknown. The junction departs from the called germline gene at one end, perhaps through a read error. Other nucleotide sequences from this sample produce the same CDR3.

This clonotype was obtained from a woman between 18 and 29 years old in good health and CMV-seronegative. Sequenced material: PBMCs. The J gene is TRBJ1-2, the V gene TRBV4-2; 10 bases line up with TRBD1. The CDR3 DNA sequence: TGTGCCAGCAGCCAGAAACTCCCGGGACAGGGGTCTAACTATGGCTACACTTTC. Encoded protein: CASSQKLPGQGSNYGYTF.